Below, 18 T cell receptor beta chains from the same sample are listed, as sequenced in a study of shared clonotypes between healthy human individuals. Sequencing used immunoSEQ multiplex PCR; TCRdb keeps in-frame clones, though not all of them. Seen here are about 490,000 clones, approximately 82% observed once, and the top ten hold around 11%. Sequencing was performed on PBMCs. These receptors all come from a middle-aged woman in good health. Some clones in this sample may be carry-over from other donors' samples.

The CDR3 loop is CASSIEDRAETQYF. In DNA, the CDR3 is TGTGCCAGTAGTATAGAGGACAGGGCAGAGACCCAGTACTTC. The chain joins TRBV19 to TRBJ2-5; the match to TRBD1 covers 8 bases. The length of the CDR3 is 14 residues. Germline CDR1 reads LNHDA; CDR2 reads SQIVND (reference sequence). Trimming removed 0 bases from V and 4 bases from J; junction bases left unmatched: 1.

The chain joins TRBV18 to TRBJ2-2; D is unresolved. Germline CDR1 KGHSH, CDR2 LQKENI. This CDR3 contains 14 residues. V was cut by 0 bases and J by 8 bases, with 10 bases left in between. The CDR3, as DNA: TGTGCCAGCTCACCACCAACCGTGGCAGGGGAGCTGTTTTTT. The encoded protein is CASSPPTVAGELFF. Drawing the rest from reference TRBV18 and TRBJ2-2, the complete variable domain is NAGVMQNPRHLVRRRGQEARLRCSPMKGHSHVYWYRQLPEEGLKFMVYLQKENIIDESGMPKERFSAEFPKEGPSILRIQQVVRGDSAAYFCASSPPTVAGELFFGEGSRLTVL.

This clone was seen at least ten times. The same CDR3 can be traced to other DNA sequences in this sample. This chain links TRBV5-1 with TRBJ2-5; 12 bases agree with TRBD1. This CDR3 has 19 residues. Germline values: CDR1 SGHRS, CDR2 YFSETQ. Losses at the gene ends were 0 bases for V and 1 base for J; bases not matched to a gene: 10. Here the CDR3 DNA reads TGCGCCAGCAGCTTGGTGATCGGGACAGGGGGCTTCGGCCAAGAGACCCAGTACTTC. Protein product: CASSLVIGTGGFGQETQYF.

This clone came up a few times. The V call is TRBV4-1, the J call TRBJ2-1; 15 bases match TRBD2. The CDR3 has 22 residues. V trimming: 1 base; J trimming: 5 bases; junction bases outside the gene matches: 18. CDR1 is MGHRA, CDR2 YSYEKL, per germline. DNA of the CDR3: TGCGCCAGCAGCCAAGTCCGGATTACTGGACTAGCGGGAGGGCCGGGAAACAATGAGCAGTTCTTC. This translates into CASSQVRITGLAGGPGNNEQFF.

This clone occurred a few times. The DNA for the CDR3 is TGTGCCAGCAGCCAAGATTTAGTGTTGAGCCGCAATTCACCCCTCCACTTT. Encoded protein: CASSQDLVLSRNSPLHF. The chain links TRBV4-2 to TRBJ1-6; D remains unclear. Germline CDR1 reads LGHNA; CDR2 reads YNFKEQ. The CDR3 contains 17 residues. V was cut by 0 bases and J by 7 bases, with 16 bases left in between.

The CDR3 DNA is TGTGCCAGCAGCTTTAGCGGCTCCTACAATGAGCAGTTCTTC. This gives the protein CASSFSGSYNEQFF. The V call is TRBV5-4, the J call TRBJ2-1; D may be TRBD2 (6 bases). The CDR3 covers 14 residues. Germline-derived CDR1 and CDR2 are SGHNT and YYREEE (reference sequence). With 2 bases removed from V and 0 bases from J, the gap between germline ends came to 6 bases.

V and J are TRBV19 and TRBJ1-1; D is undetermined. This CDR3 region has 13 residues. The V and J ends lost 3 bases and 0 bases respectively, with 5 bases between them. Germline V lookup: CDR1 LNHDA, CDR2 SQIVND (reference sequence). This chain's CDR3 is CASSIWLNTEAFF. CDR3 bases: TGTGCCAGTAGTATCTGGTTGAACACTGAAGCTTTCTTT.

As regards this clone: Other DNA sequences in the same sample also yield this CDR3. The V call is TRBV5-1, the J call TRBJ2-7, with 10 bases matching TRBD1. Trimming at V came to 5 bases and at J to 5 bases, leaving 7 bases not matched to a gene. Germline CDR1 is SGHRS and CDR2 is YFSETQ. CDR3 size: 14 residues. The CDR3 sequence is CASSPGTGDDEQYF. The CDR3 DNA reads TGCGCCAGCAGTCCCGGGACAGGGGACGACGAGCAGTACTTC.

V usage is TRBV7-3 and J usage is TRBJ2-1, with 7 bases identical to TRBD2. Germline-derived CDR1 and CDR2 are SGHTA and FQGTGA. Trimming took 1 base from V and 3 from J; bases not matched to a gene: 6. This CDR3 has 16 amino acids. The CDR3 sequence is CASSLRGRAFYNEQFF. In nucleotides, the CDR3 is TGTGCCAGCAGCTTAAGGGGGAGGGCCTTCTACAATGAGCAGTTCTTC.

The chain employs TRBV7-2 and TRBJ1-5; no reliable D call. From germline, CDR1 is SGHTA and CDR2 FQGNSA. The CDR3 is 15 residues long. Trimming left V 1 base short and J 5 bases short, with 12 bases between. The CDR3, as DNA: TGTGCCAGCAGCTTAGTCGCGTCTTCCGATCAGCCCCAGCATTTT. Protein product: CASSLVASSDQPQHF.

The J gene is TRBJ1-1, the V gene TRBV9, with D unclear. The V gene lost 3 bases and the J gene lost 2 bases, with 11 bases spanning the gap. This CDR3 is 14 amino acids long. Germline values: CDR1 SGDLS, CDR2 YYNGEE. CDR3 bases: TGTGCCAGCAGCGCGGCGACTGAAAACACTGAAGCTTTCTTT. Its protein is CASSAATENTEAFF.

This chain connects TRBV30 to TRBJ1-4; TRBD1 might be the D (5 bases). CDR3 length: 14 amino acids. Trimming pared 3 bases from V and 2 bases from J, leaving 10 bases between. Germline assignment: CDR1 GTSNPN and CDR2 SVGIG (reference sequence). The CDR3 here is CAWSGTLTNEKLFF. CDR3 nucleotides: TGTGCCTGGAGCGGGACTTTGACTAATGAAAAACTGTTTTTT.

This clone has at least ten counts. This sequence joins TRBV29-1 and TRBJ1-5; 7 bases fit TRBD1. This CDR3 contains 13 residues. The V and J ends lost 4 bases and 5 bases, in that order; junction bases with no gene match: 5. Germline values: CDR1 SQVTM, CDR2 ANQGSEA. This CDR3 is CSVADRFDQPQHF. CDR3 nucleotides: TGCAGCGTTGCGGACAGGTTTGATCAGCCCCAGCATTTT.

The chain is built from TRBV29-1 and TRBJ2-3; D not certain. Germline CDR1 reads SQVTM; CDR2 reads ANQGSEA. The CDR3 sequence is 10 residues long. V was pared by 0 bases and J by 9 bases, with 4 bases between. The CDR3 DNA follows: TGCAGCGTTGAAGATCCGACGCAGTATTTT. Translated, it gives CSVEDPTQYF.

This chain uses TRBV9 with TRBJ2-3; 12 bases agree with TRBD2. CDR3 length: 16 amino acids. From germline, CDR1 is SGDLS and CDR2 YYNGEE. V dropped 4 bases and J dropped 3; count of bases not matched to a gene: 6. Here the CDR3 reads CASSPRLAGETDTQYF. The CDR3 nucleotides read TGTGCCAGCAGCCCACGACTAGCGGGAGAGACAGATACGCAGTATTTT.

The rearrangement joins TRBV27 to TRBJ2-1; 7 bases fit TRBD1. The V and J ends lost 8 bases and 5 bases, in that order; junction bases with no gene match: 12. The CDR3 consists of 15 residues. CDR1 is MNHEY, CDR2 SMNVEV, per germline (reference sequence). CDR3 in amino acids: CASSPTGTVNNEQFF. The DNA for the CDR3 is TGTGCCAGCTCCCCAACCGGGACAGTTAACAATGAGCAGTTCTTC.

This sequence joins TRBV18 and TRBJ1-2; D perhaps matches TRBD1 (5 bases). Trimming removed 2 bases from V and 3 bases from J, with 16 bases in between. Germline CDR1 and CDR2: KGHSH and LQKENI. The CDR3 consists of 16 residues. CDR3 protein: CASSPTPTAGDYGYTF. Written as DNA, the CDR3 is TGTGCCAGCTCACCAACCCCGACAGCTGGCGACTATGGCTACACCTTC.

The rearrangement uses TRBV4-2 and TRBJ2-7, with 8 positions matching TRBD2. Germline V lookup: CDR1 LGHNA, CDR2 YNFKEQ. With 1 base clipped from V and 4 bases from J, the junction kept 6 bases outside the gene matches. The CDR3 is 15 residues long. The CDR3 sequence: CASSQAPTSEYEQYF. The CDR3 DNA is TGTGCCAGCAGCCAAGCCCCGACTAGCGAATACGAGCAGTACTTC.